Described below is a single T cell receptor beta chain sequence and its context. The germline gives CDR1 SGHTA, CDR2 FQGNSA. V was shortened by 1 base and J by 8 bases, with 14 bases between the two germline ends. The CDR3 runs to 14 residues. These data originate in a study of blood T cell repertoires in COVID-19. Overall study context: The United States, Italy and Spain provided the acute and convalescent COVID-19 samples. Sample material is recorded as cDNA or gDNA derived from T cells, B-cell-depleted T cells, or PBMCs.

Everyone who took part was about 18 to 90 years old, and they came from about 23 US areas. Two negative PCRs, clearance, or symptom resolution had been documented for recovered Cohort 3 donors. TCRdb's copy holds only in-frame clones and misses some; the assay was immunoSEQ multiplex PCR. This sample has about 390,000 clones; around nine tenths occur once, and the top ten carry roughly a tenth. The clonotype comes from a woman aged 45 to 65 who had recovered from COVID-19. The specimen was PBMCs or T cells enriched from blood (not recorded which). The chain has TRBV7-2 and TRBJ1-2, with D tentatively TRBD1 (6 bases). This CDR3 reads CASSLGDMVSGYTF. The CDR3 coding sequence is TGTGCCAGCAGCTTAGGGGACATGGTCAGCGGCTACACCTTC.